What follows are 12 T cell receptor beta chains derived from one specimen sequenced in a study of blood T cell repertoires in COVID-19. Assay used: immunoSEQ multiplex PCR; TCRdb lists only in-frame clones, some missing. Of 130,000 or so clones listed, approximately 90% are singletons. Specimen: peripheral blood. The receptors here all came from a man aged 60-69 years with COVID-19, enrolled during active disease.

The chain couples TRBV30 to TRBJ1-4; 9 bases align to TRBD1. Germline V gene lookup returns CDR1 GTSNPN and CDR2 SVGIG (reference sequence). V shed 5 bases, J shed 5 bases, and the junction held 12 bases outside the gene matches. The CDR3 runs to 16 residues. The CDR3 region has the DNA TGTGCCTGGGAAACAGGGGGCGCGGGAGTCAATGAAAAACTGTTTTTT. Amino acids: CAWETGGAGVNEKLFF.

V usage is TRBV6-5 and J usage is TRBJ1-2; TRBD1 is a possible D gene (5 bases). Germline V gene lookup returns CDR1 MNHEY and CDR2 SVGAGI. V was clipped by 6 bases and J by 6 bases, with 17 bases between them. This CDR3 is 14 amino acids long. The CDR3 region has the DNA TGTGCCAGCAGCTACGCCGGGGGAGGGAATGGCTACACCTTC. It specifies CASSYAGGGNGYTF.

The sample holds a few counts of this clone. The genes are TRBV27 and TRBJ1-1, with D possibly TRBD1 on 6 matching bases. The V end lost 3 bases, the J end lost 1 base, and 21 bases lay between the germline ends. From germline, CDR1 is MNHEY and CDR2 SMNVEV (reference sequence). CDR3 length: 18 amino acids. The CDR3 spells CASSFGSRVRGPNTEAFF. Here the CDR3 DNA reads TGTGCCAGCAGTTTCGGGTCCCGGGTCAGGGGCCCGAACACTGAAGCTTTCTTT.

The genes are TRBV6-2 or TRBV6-3 and TRBJ2-2, with D tentatively TRBD2 (6 bases). Germline V CDR1 and CDR2: MNHEY, SVGEGT. V was pared by 5 bases and J by 2 bases, with 18 bases between. The CDR3 runs to 17 residues. Here the CDR3 reads CASSPGKLAPNTGELFF. As DNA, the CDR3 is TGTGCCAGCAGTCCCGGTAAACTAGCCCCTAACACCGGGGAGCTGTTTTTT.

This clone was recorded once. This chain links TRBV5-1 with TRBJ1-4, with TRBD1 identical over 10 bases. The CDR3 extends over 14 amino acids. Germline V gene lookup returns CDR1 SGHRS and CDR2 YFSETQ. After removal of 5 bases from V and 7 bases from J, the junction contained 5 bases not matched to a gene. The CDR3: CASRLTGGSEKLFF. The CDR3 DNA reads TGCGCCAGCAGACTGACAGGGGGCTCTGAAAAACTGTTTTTT. The full variable domain, with the rest looked up from reference TRBV5-1 and TRBJ1-4, is KAGVTQTPRYLIKTRGQQVTLSCSPISGHRSVSWYQQTPGQGLQFLFEYFSETQRNKGNFPGRFSGRQFSNSRSEMNVSTLELGDSALYLCASRLTGGSEKLFFGSGTQLSVL.

This chain uses TRBV5-1 with TRBJ2-4, with 8 bases aligning to TRBD2. The CDR3 consists of 15 residues. Germline CDR1 reads SGHRS; CDR2 reads YFSETQ. The ends lost 4 bases at V and 1 base at J; junction bases unmatched: 4. CDR3 residues: CASSRGGGAKNIQYF. CDR3 DNA: TGCGCCAGCAGCCGGGGCGGGGGGGCCAAAAACATTCAGTACTTC.

This rearrangement joins TRBV5-4 to TRBJ2-5; no firm D call. The CDR3 is made up of 15 amino acids. The V gene's germline CDR1 is SGHNT and CDR2 YYREEE (reference sequence). Trimming pared 0 bases from V and 5 bases from J, leaving 14 bases between. In DNA form, the CDR3 reads TGTGCCAGCAGCTTGGCCAGACCCCTCGGGGAGACCCAGTACTTC. Protein product: CASSLARPLGETQYF.

The V and J genes are TRBV3-1 (or the pseudogene TRBV3-2) and TRBJ1-2; D is ambiguous. V was cut by 1 base and J by 4 bases, with 13 bases left in between. The CDR3 runs 15 residues. CDR1 is LGHDT and CDR2 is YNNKEL in the germline V gene (reference sequence). The CDR3 DNA reads as TGTGCCAGCAGCCAAGTCGCGGGGAACGCCTATGGCTACACCTTC. Translation gives CASSQVAGNAYGYTF.

This clone occurred once. The chain couples TRBV24-1 to TRBJ2-1; 7 bases map to TRBD1. After removal of 4 bases from V and 6 bases from J, the junction contained 11 bases not matched to a gene. CDR1 KGHDR and CDR2 SFDVKD come from the germline V gene. This CDR3 has 16 residues. The CDR3 DNA follows: TGTGCCACCAGTGACCCGACAGGGAGTAGTGGCAATGAGCAGTTCTTC. This translates into CATSDPTGSSGNEQFF.

This chain uses TRBV3-1 (or the pseudogene TRBV3-2) with TRBJ1-1; D gene unclear. Germline lookup yields CDR1 LGHDT and CDR2 YNNKEL (reference sequence). The length of the CDR3 is 15 residues. The V and J ends lost 1 base and 2 bases respectively, with 11 bases between them. The CDR3 sequence is CASSQGQATNTEAFF. The DNA for the CDR3 is TGTGCCAGCAGCCAAGGCCAGGCTACCAACACTGAAGCTTTCTTT.

The gene calls are TRBV11-1 and TRBJ1-1, with TRBD1 matching 12 bases. This CDR3 is 17 amino acids long. Germline V CDR1 and CDR2: SGHAT, FQDESV (reference sequence). J gave up 5 bases and V 0 bases, and 7 bases lay outside the gene matches. DNA of the CDR3: TGTGCCAGCAGCTTAGCGGGGACAGGGGGCTTTGGAACTGAAGCTTTCTTT. This encodes CASSLAGTGGFGTEAFF.

This sequence joins TRBV19 and TRBJ1-5; D is undetermined. With 3 bases removed from V and 5 bases from J, the gap between germline ends came to 26 bases. Germline loops: CDR1 LNHDA, CDR2 SQIVND (reference sequence). This CDR3 has 19 amino acids. The CDR3 reads CASSIGRVRSSGDDQPQHF. CDR3 coding DNA: TGTGCCAGTAGTATTGGTCGGGTTAGATCGTCCGGGGATGATCAGCCCCAGCATTTT.